This T cell receptor beta chain was identified during a study of T cell repertoires in cytomegalovirus infection. At the level of the study: CMV infection and matching HLA type were both indicated by public TCR beta signatures.

TCRdb passed the reads through MiXCR, listing each CDR3 protein once. The repertoire holds approximately 340,000 distinct CDR3 sequences, 25% to 30% seen once, with 20% in the top ten. This clonotype was detected a few times. The antigen is not known. Looked up from germline, CDR1 is SQVTM and CDR2 is ANQGSEA. The germline V and J ends were trimmed by 2 bases and 6 bases, with 13 bases remaining between them. This CDR3 has 13 residues. This receptor was obtained from a human donor in good health (CMV status not recorded). Some clones in this sample may be carry-over from other donors' samples. The chain links TRBV29-1 to TRBJ1-2; D is possibly TRBD1 (5 bases). Material: cultured PBMCs, obtained from culture after CMV antigen stimulation. The DNA of the CDR3 is TGCAGCGTTGAAAGACAGAAAGAGGATGGCTACACCTTC. It encodes CSVERQKEDGYTF.